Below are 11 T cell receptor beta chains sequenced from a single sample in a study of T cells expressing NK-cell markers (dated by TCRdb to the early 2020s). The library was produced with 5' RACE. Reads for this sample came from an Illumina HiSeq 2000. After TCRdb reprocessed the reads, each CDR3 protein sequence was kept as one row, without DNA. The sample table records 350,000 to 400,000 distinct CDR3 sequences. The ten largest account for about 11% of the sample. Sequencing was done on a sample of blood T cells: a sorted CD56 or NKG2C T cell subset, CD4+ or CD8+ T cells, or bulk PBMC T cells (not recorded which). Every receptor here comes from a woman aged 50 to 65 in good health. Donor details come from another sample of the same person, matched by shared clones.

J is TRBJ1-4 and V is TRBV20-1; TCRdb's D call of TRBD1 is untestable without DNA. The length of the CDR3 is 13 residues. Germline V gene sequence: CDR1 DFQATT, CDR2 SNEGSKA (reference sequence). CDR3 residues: CSARITGNEKLFF.

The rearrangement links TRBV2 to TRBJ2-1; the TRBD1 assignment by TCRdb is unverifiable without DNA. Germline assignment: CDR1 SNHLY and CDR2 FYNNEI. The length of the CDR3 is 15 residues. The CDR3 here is CASLNPRAQNNEQFF.

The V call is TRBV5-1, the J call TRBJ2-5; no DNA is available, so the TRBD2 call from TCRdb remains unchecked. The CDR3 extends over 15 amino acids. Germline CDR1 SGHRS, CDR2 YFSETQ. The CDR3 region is CASSLQPSGEETQYF.

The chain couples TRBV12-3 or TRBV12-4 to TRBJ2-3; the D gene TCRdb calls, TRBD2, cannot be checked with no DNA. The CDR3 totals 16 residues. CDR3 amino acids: CASSPGTRRETDTQYF.

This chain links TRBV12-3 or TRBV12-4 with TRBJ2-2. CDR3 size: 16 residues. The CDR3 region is CASSFNGLDSPGELFF.

CDR3 protein: CASSKSLAGPNNEQFF. The J gene is TRBJ2-1, the V gene TRBV21-1; TCRdb selects TRBD2, and the lack of DNA leaves this call unchecked. TRBV21-1 counts as a pseudogene. CDR3 length equals 16 residues.

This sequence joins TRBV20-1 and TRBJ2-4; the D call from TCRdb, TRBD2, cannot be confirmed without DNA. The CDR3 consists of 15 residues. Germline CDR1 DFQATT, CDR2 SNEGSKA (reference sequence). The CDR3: CSARTTDLAKNIQYF.

The CDR3: CASSQDRAAFNKAGELFF. The V and J genes are TRBV3-1 and TRBJ2-2; TCRdb picks TRBD1, but there is no DNA to check that call. Germline CDR1 LGHDT, CDR2 YNNKEL (reference sequence). The CDR3 runs 18 residues.

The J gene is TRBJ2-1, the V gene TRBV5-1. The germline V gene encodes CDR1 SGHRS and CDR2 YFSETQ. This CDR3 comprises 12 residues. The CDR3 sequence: CASSLQGNEQFF.

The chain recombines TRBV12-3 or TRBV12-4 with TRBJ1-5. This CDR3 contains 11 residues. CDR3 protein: CASSRGEPQHF.

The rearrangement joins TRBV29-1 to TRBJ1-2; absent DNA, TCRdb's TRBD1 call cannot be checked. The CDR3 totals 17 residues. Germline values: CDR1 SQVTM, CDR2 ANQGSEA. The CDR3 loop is CSAIGGTGGDGNYGYTF. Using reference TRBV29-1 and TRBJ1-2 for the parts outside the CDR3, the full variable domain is SAVISQKPSRDICQRGTSLTIQCQVDSQVTMMFWYRQQPGQSLTLIATANQGSEATYESGFVIDKFPISRPNLTFSTLTVSNMSPEDSSIYLCSAIGGTGGDGNYGYTFGSGTRLTVV.